Listed here is a single T cell receptor beta chain. Its antigen has not been determined. Per-base qualities were not stored, and no clone one base away is much larger. This entry is derived from a study of preoperative IRX-2 immunotherapy in early breast cancer (dated 2019 in TCRdb). V loses 5 bases of germline sequence and J loses 0 bases, and the interval between the two ends is 11 bases. Counted from cysteine to phenylalanine, this CDR3 has 15 amino acids. The only DNA kept is the CDR3, 45 bases in frame from the first base. The library was made by the immunoSEQ multiplex PCR assay. TCRdb's version of the immuneACCESS table is confined to in-frame rearrangements and falls short of the full clone set. An unresolved V gene accounts for under half of the shortfall where checked; the remainder is of unknown origin. For this sample there are around 88,000 clones; about nine tenths appear just once. The ten largest clones take up roughly 1.9% of the sample.

The treatment or condition label, as the study defines it: preoperative locoregional IRX-2 cytokine immunotherapy. The samples were obtained from a phase Ib study in which preoperative, locoregional IRX-2 cytokine immunotherapy intended to prime immune responses was tested. Before surgery, IRX-2 was given to the donors, who were patients with early-stage breast cancer. This clonotype was sampled from a human donor with breast cancer. This chain joins TRBV6-7 to TRBJ2-1; the best D guess is TRBD1, with 6 bases matching. TRBV6-7 is an open reading frame whose function is uncertain. Material: tumor tissue, obtained after IRX-2 immunotherapy. The encoded CDR3 is CASSLDSASYNEQFF. The nucleotides are TGTGCCAGCAGTCTGGACAGCGCCTCCTACAATGAGCAGTTCTTC.